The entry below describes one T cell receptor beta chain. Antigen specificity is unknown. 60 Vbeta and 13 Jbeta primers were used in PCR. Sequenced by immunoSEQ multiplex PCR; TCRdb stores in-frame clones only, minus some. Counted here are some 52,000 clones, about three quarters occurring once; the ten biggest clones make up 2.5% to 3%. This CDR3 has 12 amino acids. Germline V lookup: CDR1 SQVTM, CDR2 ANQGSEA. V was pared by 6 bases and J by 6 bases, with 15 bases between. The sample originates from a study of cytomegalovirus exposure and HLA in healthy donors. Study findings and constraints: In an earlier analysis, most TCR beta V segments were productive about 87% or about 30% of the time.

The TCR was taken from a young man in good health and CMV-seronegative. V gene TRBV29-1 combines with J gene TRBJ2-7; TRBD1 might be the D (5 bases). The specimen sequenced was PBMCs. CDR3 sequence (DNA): TGCAGCGTCGCCCCAGGGCGCAGCGAGCAGTACTTC. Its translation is CSVAPGRSEQYF.